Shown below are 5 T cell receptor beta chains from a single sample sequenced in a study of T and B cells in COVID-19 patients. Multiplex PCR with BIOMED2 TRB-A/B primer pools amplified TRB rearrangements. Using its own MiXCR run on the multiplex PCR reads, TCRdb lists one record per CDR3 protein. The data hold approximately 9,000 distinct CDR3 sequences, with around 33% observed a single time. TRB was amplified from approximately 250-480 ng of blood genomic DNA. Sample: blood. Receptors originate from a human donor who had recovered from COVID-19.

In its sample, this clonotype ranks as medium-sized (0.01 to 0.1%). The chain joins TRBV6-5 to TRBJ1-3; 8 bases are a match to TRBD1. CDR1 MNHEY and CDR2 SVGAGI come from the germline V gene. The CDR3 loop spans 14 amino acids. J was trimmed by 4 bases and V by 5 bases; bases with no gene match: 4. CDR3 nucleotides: TGTGCCAGCAGTAGGGGGACAGGAGGAAACACCATATATTTT. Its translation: CASSRGTGGNTIYF.

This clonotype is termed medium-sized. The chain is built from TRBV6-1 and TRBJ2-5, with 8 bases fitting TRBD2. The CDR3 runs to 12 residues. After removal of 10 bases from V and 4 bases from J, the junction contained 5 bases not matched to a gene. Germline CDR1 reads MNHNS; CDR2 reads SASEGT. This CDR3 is CATKSGGETQYF. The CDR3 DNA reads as TGTGCCACGAAGAGCGGGGGAGAGACCCAGTACTTC.

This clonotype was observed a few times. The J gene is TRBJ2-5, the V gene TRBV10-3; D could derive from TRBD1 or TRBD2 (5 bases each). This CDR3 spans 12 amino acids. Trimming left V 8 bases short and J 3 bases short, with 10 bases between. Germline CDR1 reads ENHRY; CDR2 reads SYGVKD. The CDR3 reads CAIGVGEETQYF. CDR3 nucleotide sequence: TGTGCCATCGGGGTGGGGGAAGAGACCCAGTACTTC.

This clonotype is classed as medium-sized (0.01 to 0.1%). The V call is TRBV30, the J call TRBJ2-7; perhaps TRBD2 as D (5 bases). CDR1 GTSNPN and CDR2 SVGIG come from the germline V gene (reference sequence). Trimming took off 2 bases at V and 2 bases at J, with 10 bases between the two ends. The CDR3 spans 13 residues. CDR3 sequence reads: CAWSTGLPYEQYF. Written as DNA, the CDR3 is TGTGCCTGGAGTACTGGACTGCCCTACGAGCAGTACTTC.

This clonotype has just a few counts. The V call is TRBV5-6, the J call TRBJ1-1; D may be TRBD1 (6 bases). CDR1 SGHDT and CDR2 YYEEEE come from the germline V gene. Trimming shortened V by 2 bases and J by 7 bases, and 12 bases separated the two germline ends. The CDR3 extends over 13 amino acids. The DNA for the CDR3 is TGTGCCAGCAGCTTTAGTGGGACACTTGAAGCTTTCTTT. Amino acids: CASSFSGTLEAFF.